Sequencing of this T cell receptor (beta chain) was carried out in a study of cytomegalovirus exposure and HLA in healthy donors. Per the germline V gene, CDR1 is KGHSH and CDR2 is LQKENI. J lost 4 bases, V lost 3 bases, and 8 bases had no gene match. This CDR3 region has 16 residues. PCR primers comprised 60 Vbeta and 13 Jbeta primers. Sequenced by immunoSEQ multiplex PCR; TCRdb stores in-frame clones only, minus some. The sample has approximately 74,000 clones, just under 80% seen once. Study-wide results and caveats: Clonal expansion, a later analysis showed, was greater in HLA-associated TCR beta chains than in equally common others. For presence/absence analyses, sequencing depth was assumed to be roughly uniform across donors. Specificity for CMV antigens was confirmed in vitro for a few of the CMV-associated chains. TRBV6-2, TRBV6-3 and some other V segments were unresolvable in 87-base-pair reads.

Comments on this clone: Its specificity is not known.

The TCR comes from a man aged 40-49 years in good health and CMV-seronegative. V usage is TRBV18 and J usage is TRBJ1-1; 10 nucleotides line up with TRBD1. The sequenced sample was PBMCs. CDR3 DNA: TGTGCCAGCTCACCCCAGACAGGGGGCGAAGGCACTGAAGCTTTCTTT. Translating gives CASSPQTGGEGTEAFF.